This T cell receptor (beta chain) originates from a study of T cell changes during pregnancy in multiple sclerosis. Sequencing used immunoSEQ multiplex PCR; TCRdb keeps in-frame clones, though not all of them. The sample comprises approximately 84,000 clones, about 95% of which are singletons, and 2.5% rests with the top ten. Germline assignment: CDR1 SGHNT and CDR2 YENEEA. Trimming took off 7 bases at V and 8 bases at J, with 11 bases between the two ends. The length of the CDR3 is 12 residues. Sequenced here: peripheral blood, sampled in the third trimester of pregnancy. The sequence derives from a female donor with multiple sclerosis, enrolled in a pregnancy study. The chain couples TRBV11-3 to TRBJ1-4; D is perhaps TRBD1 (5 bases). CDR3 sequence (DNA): TGTGCCAGCACCCTTGGGGGGGAAAAACTGTTTTTT. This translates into CASTLGGEKLFF.